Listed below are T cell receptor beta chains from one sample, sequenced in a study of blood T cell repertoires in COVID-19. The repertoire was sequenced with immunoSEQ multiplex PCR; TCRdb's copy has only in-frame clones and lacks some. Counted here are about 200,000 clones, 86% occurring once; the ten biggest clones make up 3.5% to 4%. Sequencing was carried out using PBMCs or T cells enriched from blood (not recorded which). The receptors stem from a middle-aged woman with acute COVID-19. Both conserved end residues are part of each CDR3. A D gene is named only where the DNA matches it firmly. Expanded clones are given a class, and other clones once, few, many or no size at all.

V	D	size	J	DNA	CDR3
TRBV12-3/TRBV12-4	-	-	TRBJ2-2	TGTGCCAGCAGAAGTGCGGCATTAGGGGAGCTGTTTTTT	CASRSAALGELFF
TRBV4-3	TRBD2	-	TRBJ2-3	TGCGCCAGCAGCCAAGTGCGGACTAGCGGGAGGGTTGAAGATACGCAGTATTTT	CASSQVRTSGRVEDTQYF
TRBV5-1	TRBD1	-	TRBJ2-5	TGCGCCAGCAGCAATGGGACAGGGGGAGAGACCCAGTACTTC	CASSNGTGGETQYF
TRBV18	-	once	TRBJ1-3	TGTGCCAGCTCACCCGGGAGAGAACCGACCTGGGGCACCATATATTTT	CASSPGREPTWGTIYF
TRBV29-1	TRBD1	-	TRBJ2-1	TGCAGCGTTGGGGGACAGGGAGGGAGAATGAATGAGCAGTTCTTC	CSVGGQGGRMNEQFF
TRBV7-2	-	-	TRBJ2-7	TGTGCCAGCAGCCTAGGGCTAGACCCCTACGAGCAGTACTTC	CASSLGLDPYEQYF
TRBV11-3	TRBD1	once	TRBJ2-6	TGTGCCAGCAGCCCGGGGACAGCTGGGGCCAACGTCCTGACTTTC	CASSPGTAGANVLTF
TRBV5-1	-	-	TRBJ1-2	TGCGCCAGCAGGGAGGCCGGTACGGGGGATGGCTACACCTTC	CASREAGTGDGYTF
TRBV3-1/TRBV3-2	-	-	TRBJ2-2	TGTGCCAGCAGCCAAGGAAGGGAGGCCGGGGAGCTGTTTTTT	CASSQGREAGELFF
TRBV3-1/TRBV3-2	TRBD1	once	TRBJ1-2	TGTGCCAGCAGTCCGATCACCGGGACAGGGAGGGGTGGCTACACCTTC	CASSPITGTGRGGYTF
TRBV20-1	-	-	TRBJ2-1	TGCAGTGGAGGGTTCTACAATGAGCAGTTCTTC	CSGGFYNEQFF
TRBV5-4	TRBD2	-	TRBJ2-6	TGTGCCAGCAGCCCTAGCGGGAGGGCCTTGGGGGCCAACGTCCTGACTTTC	CASSPSGRALGANVLTF
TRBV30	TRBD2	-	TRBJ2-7	TGTGCCGGGTGCAGCGGGGCCCTCTACGAGCAGTACTTC	CAGCSGALYEQYF
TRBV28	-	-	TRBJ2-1	TGTGCCAGCACCCTTCCCTGGGGGGCGGGAGCCGATAAAGAGCAGTTCTTC	CASTLPWGAGADKEQFF
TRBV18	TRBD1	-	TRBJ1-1	TGTGCCAGCTCCCCCGGACAGGGGAACACTGAAGCTTTCTTT	CASSPGQGNTEAFF
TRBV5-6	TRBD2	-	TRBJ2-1	TGTGCCAGCAGCTTGGAAAGACTAGCGGGAGCTTTTGATGAGCAGTTCTTC	CASSLERLAGAFDEQFF
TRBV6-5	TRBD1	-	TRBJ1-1	TGTGCCAGCAGTCACGACAGGGGTACTGAAGCTTTCTTT	CASSHDRGTEAFF
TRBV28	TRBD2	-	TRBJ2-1	TGTGCCCACACCCCACTAGCGGGAGGGAGTGAGCAGTTCTTC	CAHTPLAGGSEQFF
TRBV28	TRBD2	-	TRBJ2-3	TGTGCCAGCAGTTTTTGGCTAGCGGGAGGAGCAGATACGCAGTATTTT	CASSFWLAGGADTQYF
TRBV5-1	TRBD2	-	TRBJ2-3	TGCGCCAGCAGCCCGAGAATGTCGGGACTAGCGGGAGGGTACACAGATACGCAGTATTTT	CASSPRMSGLAGGYTDTQYF
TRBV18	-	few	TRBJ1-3	TGTGCCAGCTCACCACAGACCCCGGGAACTGGAAACACCATATATTTT	CASSPQTPGTGNTIYF
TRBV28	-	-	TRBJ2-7	TGTGCCAGCAGATCCGACAGGTCTATCATGGACTTCGCAAAGGGCCGCGAGCAGTACTTC	CASRSDRSIMDFAKGREQYF